The TCR beta chain described here comes from a study of control samples from healthy donors and cancer patients. TCRdb's table, derived via immunoSEQ multiplex PCR, lists solely in-frame clones and lacks some. The sample includes fewer than 500,000 clones, around nine tenths of them seen just once. The J segment lost 5 bases and the V segment lost 5 bases, leaving 12 bases of the junction unmatched. The V gene's germline CDR1 is SGHTA and CDR2 FQGTGA. The CDR3 spans 15 residues. The chain links TRBV7-3 to TRBJ2-7, with 7 bases lining up with TRBD2. This clonotype originated in a man between 35 and 55 years old with head and neck cancer. Material: PBMCs. The DNA for the CDR3 is TGTGCCAGCAGCATCCAGAGCGGGACGAAGGACGAGCAGTACTTC. It specifies CASSIQSGTKDEQYF. Drawing the rest from reference TRBV7-3 and TRBJ2-7, the complete variable domain is GAGVSQTPSNKVTEKGKYVELRCDPISGHTALYWYRQSLGQGPEFLIYFQGTGAADDSGLPNDRFFAVRPEGSVSTLKIQRTERGDSAVYLCASSIQSGTKDEQYFGPGTRLTVT.